This T cell receptor (beta chain) stems from a study of cytomegalovirus exposure and HLA in healthy donors. The PCR contained 60 Vbeta and 13 Jbeta primers. Libraries were prepared by immunoSEQ multiplex PCR; TCRdb keeps only in-frame clonotypes and omits some of them. Of about 120,000 clones detected, 77% appear once; the ten largest clones hold about 3.9%. Germline lookup yields CDR1 LNHNV and CDR2 YYDKDF (reference sequence). V was trimmed by 0 bases and J by 6 bases, leaving 12 bases between them. The CDR3 loop spans 15 amino acids. In this sample, this clone turned up a few times. Other DNA sequences of this sample code for an identical CDR3.

This chain links TRBV15 with TRBJ2-1; maybe TRBD1 (5 bases). The receptor's source is a human donor in good health. Sequences were obtained from PBMCs. CDR3 residues: CATSRDQQGRNEQFF. The CDR3 DNA reads TGTGCCACCAGCAGAGATCAGCAGGGTCGCAATGAGCAGTTCTTC.